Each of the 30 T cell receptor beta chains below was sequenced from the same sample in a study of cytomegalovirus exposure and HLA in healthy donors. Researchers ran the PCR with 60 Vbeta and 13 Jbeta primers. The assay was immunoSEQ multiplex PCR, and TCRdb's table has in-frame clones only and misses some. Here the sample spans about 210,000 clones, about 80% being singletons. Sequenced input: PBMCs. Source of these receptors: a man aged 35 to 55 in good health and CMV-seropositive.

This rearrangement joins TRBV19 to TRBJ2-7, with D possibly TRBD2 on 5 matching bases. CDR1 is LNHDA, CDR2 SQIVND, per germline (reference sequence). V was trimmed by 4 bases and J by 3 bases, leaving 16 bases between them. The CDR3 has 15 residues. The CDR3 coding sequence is TGTGCCAGTAGTACCTACCTCAGCGGAGGCTACGAGCAGTACTTC. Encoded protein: CASSTYLSGGYEQYF. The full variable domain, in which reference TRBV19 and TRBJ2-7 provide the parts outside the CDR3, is DGGITQSPKYLFRKEGQNVTLSCEQNLNHDAMYWYRQDPGQGLRLIYYSQIVNDFQKGDIAEGYSVSREKKESFPLTVTSAQKNPTAFYLCASSTYLSGGYEQYFGPGTRLTVT.

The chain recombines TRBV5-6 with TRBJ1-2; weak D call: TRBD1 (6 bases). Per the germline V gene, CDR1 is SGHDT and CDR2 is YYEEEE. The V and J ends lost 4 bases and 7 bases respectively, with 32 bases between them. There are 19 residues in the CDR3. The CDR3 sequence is CASSLGLFSRGPFAVGYTF. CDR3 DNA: TGTGCCAGCAGCCTGGGTTTATTCTCCAGGGGCCCCTTTGCGGTTGGCTACACCTTC.

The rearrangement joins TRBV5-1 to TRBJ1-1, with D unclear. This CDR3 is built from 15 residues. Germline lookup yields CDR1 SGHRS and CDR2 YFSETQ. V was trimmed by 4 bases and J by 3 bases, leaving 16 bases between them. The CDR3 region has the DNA TGCGCCAGCAGCGGGAGGACGACCGAAGACACTGAAGCTTTCTTT. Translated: CASSGRTTEDTEAFF. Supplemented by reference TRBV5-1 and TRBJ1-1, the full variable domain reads KAGVTQTPRYLIKTRGQQVTLSCSPISGHRSVSWYQQTPGQGLQFLFEYFSETQRNKGNFPGRFSGRQFSNSRSEMNVSTLELGDSALYLCASSGRTTEDTEAFFGQGTRLTVV.

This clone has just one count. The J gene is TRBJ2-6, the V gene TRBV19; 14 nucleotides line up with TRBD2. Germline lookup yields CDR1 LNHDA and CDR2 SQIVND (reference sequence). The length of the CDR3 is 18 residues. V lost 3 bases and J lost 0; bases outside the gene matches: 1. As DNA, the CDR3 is TGTGCCAGTAGTATGACTAGCGGGAGGGTCTCTGGGGCCAACGTCCTGACTTTC. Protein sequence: CASSMTSGRVSGANVLTF.

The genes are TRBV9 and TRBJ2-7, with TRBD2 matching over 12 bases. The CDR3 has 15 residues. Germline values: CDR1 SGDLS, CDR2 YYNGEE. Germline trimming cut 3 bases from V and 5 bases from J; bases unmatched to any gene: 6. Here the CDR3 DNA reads TGTGCCAGCAGCGCCCAGGCTAGCGGGAGGGACGAGCAGTACGTC. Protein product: CASSAQASGRDEQYV.

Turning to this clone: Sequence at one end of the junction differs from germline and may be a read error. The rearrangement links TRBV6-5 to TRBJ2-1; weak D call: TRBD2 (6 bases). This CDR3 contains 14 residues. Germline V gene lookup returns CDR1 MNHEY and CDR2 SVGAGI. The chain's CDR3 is CASHLRGSYNERFF. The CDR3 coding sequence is TGTGCCAGCCACTTGCGGGGCTCCTACAATGAGCGGTTCTTC.

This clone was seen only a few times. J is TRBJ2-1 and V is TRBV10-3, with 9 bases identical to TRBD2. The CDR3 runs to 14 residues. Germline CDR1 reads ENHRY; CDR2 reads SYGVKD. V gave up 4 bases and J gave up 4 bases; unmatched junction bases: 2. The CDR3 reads CAISVTSGYNEQFF. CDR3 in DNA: TGTGCCATCAGTGTGACTAGCGGTTACAATGAGCAGTTCTTC.

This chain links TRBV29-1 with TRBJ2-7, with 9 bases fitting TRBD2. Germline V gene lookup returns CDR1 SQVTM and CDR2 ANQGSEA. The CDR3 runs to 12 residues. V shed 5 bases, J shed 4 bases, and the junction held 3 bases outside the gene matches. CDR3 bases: TGCAGCGTTAGGCTAGCGGGGTACGAGCAGTACTTC. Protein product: CSVRLAGYEQYF.

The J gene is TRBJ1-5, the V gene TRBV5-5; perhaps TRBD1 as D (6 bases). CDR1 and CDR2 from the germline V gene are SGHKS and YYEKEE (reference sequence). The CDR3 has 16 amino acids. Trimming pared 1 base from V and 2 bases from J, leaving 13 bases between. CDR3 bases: TGTGCCAGCAGCTTGAGTGAGGGGGTCGGCAATCAGCCCCAGCATTTT. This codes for CASSLSEGVGNQPQHF.

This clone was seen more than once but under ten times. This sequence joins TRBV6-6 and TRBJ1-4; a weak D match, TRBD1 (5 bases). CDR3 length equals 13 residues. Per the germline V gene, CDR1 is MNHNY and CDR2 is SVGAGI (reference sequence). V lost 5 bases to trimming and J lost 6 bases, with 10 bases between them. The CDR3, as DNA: TGTGCCAGCAGTCCCGACAGTTATGAAAAACTGTTTTTT. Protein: CASSPDSYEKLFF.

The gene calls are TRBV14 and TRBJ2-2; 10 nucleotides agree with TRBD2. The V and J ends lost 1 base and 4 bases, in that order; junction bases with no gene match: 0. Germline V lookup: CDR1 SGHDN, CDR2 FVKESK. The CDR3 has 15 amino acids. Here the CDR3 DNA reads TGTGCCAGCAGCCAAGTAGCGGGAGGCACCGGGGAGCTGTTTTTT. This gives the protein CASSQVAGGTGELFF. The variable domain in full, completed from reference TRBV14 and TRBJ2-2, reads EAGVTQFPSHSVIEKGQTVTLRCDPISGHDNLYWYRRVMGKEIKFLLHFVKESKQDESGMPNNRFLAERTGGTYSTLKVQPAELEDSGVYFCASSQVAGGTGELFFGEGSRLTVL.

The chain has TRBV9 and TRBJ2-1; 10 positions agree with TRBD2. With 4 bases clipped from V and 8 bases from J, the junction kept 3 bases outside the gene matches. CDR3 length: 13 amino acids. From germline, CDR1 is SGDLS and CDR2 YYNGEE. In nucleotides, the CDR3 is TGTGCCAGCAGCCCAAGCGGGGGGGATGAGCAGTTCTTC. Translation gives CASSPSGGDEQFF.

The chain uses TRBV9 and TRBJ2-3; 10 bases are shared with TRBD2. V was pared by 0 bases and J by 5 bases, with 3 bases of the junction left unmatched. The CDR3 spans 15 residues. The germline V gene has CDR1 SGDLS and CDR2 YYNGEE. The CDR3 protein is CASSVGAGGGDTQYF. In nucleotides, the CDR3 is TGTGCCAGCAGCGTAGGAGCGGGAGGGGGAGATACGCAGTATTTT.

CDR3 DNA: TGTGCCAGCAGCTTGACTAGCGGGAGTCGACGTGAGCAGTTCTTC. Amino acids: CASSLTSGSRREQFF. The chain couples TRBV13 to TRBJ2-1, with 12 nucleotides matching TRBD2. V was pared by 3 bases and J by 9 bases, with 6 bases of the junction left unmatched. The CDR3 runs to 15 residues. Germline CDR1 and CDR2: PRHDT and FYEKMQ (reference sequence).

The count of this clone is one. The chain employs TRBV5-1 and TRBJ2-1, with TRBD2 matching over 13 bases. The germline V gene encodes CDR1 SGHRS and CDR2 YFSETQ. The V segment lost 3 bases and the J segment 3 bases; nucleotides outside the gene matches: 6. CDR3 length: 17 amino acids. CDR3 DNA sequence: TGCGCCAGCAGCTCCTATCGGACTAGCGGGAGCTACAATGAGCAGTTCTTC. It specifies CASSSYRTSGSYNEQFF.

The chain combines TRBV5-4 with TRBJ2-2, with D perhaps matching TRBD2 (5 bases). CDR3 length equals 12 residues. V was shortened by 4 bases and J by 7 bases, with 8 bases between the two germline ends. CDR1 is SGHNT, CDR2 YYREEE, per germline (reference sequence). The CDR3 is CASSPGSGELFF. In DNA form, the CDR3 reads TGTGCCAGCAGCCCGGGAAGCGGGGAGCTGTTTTTT.

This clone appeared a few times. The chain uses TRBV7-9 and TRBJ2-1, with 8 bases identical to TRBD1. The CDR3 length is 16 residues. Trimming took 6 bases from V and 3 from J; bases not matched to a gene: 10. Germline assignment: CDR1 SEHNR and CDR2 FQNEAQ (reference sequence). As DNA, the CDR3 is TGTGCCAGCAGGCAGGGGGCTAGCGAGGTCTACAATGAGCAGTTCTTC. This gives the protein CASRQGASEVYNEQFF.

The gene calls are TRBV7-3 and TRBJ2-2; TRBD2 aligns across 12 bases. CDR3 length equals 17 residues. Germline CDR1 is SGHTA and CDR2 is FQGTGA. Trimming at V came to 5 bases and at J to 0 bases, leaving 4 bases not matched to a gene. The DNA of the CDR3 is TGTGCCAGCAGCATCCGACTAGCGGGAGCGAACACCGGGGAGCTGTTTTTT. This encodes CASSIRLAGANTGELFF.

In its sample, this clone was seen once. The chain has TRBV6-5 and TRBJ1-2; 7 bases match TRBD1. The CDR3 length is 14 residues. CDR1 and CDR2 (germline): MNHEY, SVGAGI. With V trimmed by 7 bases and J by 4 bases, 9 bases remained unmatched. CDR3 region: CASTMTGFGYGYTF. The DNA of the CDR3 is TGTGCCAGCACCATGACAGGGTTCGGCTATGGCTACACCTTC.

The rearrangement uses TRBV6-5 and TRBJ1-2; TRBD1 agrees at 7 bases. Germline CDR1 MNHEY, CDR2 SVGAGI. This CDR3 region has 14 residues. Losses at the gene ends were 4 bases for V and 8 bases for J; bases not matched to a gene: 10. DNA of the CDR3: TGTGCCAGCAGTTTCAGAGGGACAGAGGGCGGCTACACCTTC. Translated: CASSFRGTEGGYTF.

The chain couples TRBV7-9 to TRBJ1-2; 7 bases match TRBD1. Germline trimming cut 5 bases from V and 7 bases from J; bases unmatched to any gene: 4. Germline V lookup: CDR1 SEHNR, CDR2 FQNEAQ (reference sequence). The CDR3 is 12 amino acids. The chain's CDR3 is CASSLDRVGYTF. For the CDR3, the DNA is TGTGCCAGCAGCCTCGACAGGGTTGGCTACACCTTC.

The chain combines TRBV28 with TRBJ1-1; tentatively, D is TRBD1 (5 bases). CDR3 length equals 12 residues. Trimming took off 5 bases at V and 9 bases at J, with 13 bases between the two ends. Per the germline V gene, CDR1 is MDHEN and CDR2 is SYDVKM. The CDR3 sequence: CASSPNRQKAFF. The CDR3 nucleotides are TGTGCCAGCAGTCCAAATCGACAGAAAGCTTTCTTT.

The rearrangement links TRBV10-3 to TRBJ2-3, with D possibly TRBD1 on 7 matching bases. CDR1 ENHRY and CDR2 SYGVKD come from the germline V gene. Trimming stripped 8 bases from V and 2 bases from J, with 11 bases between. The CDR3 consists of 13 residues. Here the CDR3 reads CAIGGTDTDTQYF. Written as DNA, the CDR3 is TGTGCCATCGGAGGGACAGACACAGATACGCAGTATTTT.

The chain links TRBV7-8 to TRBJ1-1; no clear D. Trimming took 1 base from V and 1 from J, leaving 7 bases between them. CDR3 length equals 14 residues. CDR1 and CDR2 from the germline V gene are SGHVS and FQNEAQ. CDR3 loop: CASSLVAPNTEAFF. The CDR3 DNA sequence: TGTGCCAGCAGCTTAGTGGCACCGAACACTGAAGCTTTCTTT.

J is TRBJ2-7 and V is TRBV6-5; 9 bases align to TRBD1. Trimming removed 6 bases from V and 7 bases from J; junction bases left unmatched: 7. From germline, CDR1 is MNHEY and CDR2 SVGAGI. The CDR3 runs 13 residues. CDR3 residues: CASRGQGHREQYF. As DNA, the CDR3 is TGTGCCAGCAGGGGACAGGGACATCGGGAGCAGTACTTC.

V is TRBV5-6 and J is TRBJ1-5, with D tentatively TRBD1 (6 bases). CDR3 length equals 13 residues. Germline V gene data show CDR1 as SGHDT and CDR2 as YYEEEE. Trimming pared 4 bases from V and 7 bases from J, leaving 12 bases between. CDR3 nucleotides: TGTGCCAGCAGCCCTGGGACACTACAGCCCCAGCATTTT. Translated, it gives CASSPGTLQPQHF.

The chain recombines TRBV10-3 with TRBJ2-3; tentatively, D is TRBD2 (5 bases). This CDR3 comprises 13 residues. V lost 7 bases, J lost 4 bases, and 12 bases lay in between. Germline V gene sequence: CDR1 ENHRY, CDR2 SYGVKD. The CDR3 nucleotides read TGTGCCATCAACGACTACCCATCAGATACGCAGTATTTT. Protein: CAINDYPSDTQYF.

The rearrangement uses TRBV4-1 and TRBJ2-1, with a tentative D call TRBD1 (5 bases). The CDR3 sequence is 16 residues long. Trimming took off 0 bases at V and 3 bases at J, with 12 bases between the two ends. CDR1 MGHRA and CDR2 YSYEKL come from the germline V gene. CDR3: CASSQESRGGYNEQFF. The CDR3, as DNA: TGCGCCAGCAGCCAAGAGAGTAGGGGTGGCTACAATGAGCAGTTCTTC.

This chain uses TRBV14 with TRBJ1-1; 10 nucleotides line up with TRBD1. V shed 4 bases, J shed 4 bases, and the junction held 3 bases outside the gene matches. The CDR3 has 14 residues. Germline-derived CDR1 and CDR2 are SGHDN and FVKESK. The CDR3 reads CASSRQGAVTEAFF. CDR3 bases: TGTGCCAGCAGCCGACAGGGGGCTGTCACTGAAGCTTTCTTT.

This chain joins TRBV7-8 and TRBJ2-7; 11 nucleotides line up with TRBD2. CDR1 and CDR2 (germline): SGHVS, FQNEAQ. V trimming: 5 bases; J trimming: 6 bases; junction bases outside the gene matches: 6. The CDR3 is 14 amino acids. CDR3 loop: CASSPLAGGSEQYF. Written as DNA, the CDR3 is TGTGCCAGCAGCCCCTTAGCGGGAGGGAGCGAGCAGTACTTC.